This T cell receptor (beta chain) emerged from a study of blood T cells in healthy people across ages (dated by TCRdb to 2014 to 2015). Study-wide context: In model experiments, roughly one uniquely barcoded TCR beta cDNA molecule per two T cells was captured by template switching. Age-related changes in TCR beta repertoire diversity were measured in the study by deep sequencing normalized with unique cDNA molecular identifiers. The donors were divided into four age groups: young (average around 16 years), middle-aged (about 40), aged (62) and long-lived (nearly 85). Two additional independent replicas of 1 million unique cDNA reads from the same blood draw were analyzed for two donors (one aged 18 to 30 and one aged 80 or older). To avoid experimental bias, donors of different ages were spread randomly across the sequencing lanes.

The investigation overall reported the following: Total diversity estimates from one million sequenced T cells were considered lower bounds and underestimates. Observed TCR beta diversity per million T cells fell roughly linearly with age, and a significant reduction was already apparent by age roughly 40. Since profiling was done on bulk unsorted PBMCs, naive and antigen-experienced compartments could not be conclusively compared. Observed TCR beta diversity correlated strongly with the percentage of naive T cells measured by flow cytometry. Because donor CMV infection status was unknown, age-related changes in expanded clonotypes were potentially confounded. Compared with the aged group, more naive CD4+ T cells, fewer expanded clones and increased TCR diversity were shown by the long-lived group, suggesting age selection.

Libraries were constructed by 5' RACE. A second PCR of about 6 to 11 cycles was performed with a sample-barcoded 5' primer and a J-beta primer mix. A unique molecular identifier was introduced onto each TCR beta cDNA molecule by a template-switch 5' adaptor carrying 12 random nucleotides. Each sample yielded at least 2.5 million CDR3-containing paired-end reads. The Mint cDNA synthesis kit, primed by a TRBC-specific oligonucleotide, was used to synthesize first-strand cDNA from all RNA. All cDNA was treated with uracil-DNA glycosylase and then went through a first 18-cycle PCR with the universal primers M1SS and BC2_uni_R. The authors processed their data as follows. Normalization of each sample was performed by random selection of 1 million high-quality reads, each carrying a distinct molecular identifier. Instead of being binned into consensus sequences, reads with shared molecular identifiers were discarded. MiTCR, set to a Q25 quality threshold and the strictest error-elimination algorithm, was used for CDR3 identification, clonotype clustering and error correction. A nonparametric unseen species model with Euler transformation was used to estimate a lower bound on total TCR beta diversity. In-frame beta chains were kept once TCRdb had trimmed the public reads at Q25 with fastp and called clones with MiXCR. Every CDR3 protein is listed once, alongside the most common genes and DNA of its rows. The V and J calls were not made by the authors but by TCRdb's processing. Counted in this sample were approximately 1,700,000 distinct CDR3 sequences; roughly two fifths of them appeared once. The top ten constitute more than 20% of the sample.

Concerning this clonotype itself: This clone's antigen is unknown. No clone much larger than this one lies a single base away; base qualities are absent.

The donors were some 36 Caucasian individuals from Russia, aged about 6 to 95 years, who were systemically healthy. Approximately 11 milliliters of peripheral blood were drawn from each donor into EDTA-treated Vacutainer tubes. Ficoll-Paque density-gradient centrifugation was used to isolate PBMCs, with at least 6 million per sample. Trizol reagent was used to extract total RNA from the PBMCs, yielding at least 6 micrograms per sample. For every donor, flow cytometry on a PBMC aliquot measured the percentage of naive CD45RAhigh/CD27high T cells. The sequenced material came from blood. The receptor's source is a human donor in good health.

The sequence in DNA is TGTGCCACCAGTGAAGACAGCCCCACGCAGTATTTT. This yields the protein CATSEDSPTQYF. The chain is encoded by TRBV24-1 joined to TRBJ2-3; the D gene is perhaps TRBD1, on 5 matching bases. The CDR3 measures 12 amino acids from cysteine to phenylalanine. The kept DNA is CDR3 alone, 36 bases in frame from the first base. The germline V gene gives CDR1 as KGHDR and CDR2 as SFDVKD. The V and J ends are trimmed by 4 bases and 9 bases, leaving 10 bases between them.